This T cell receptor beta chain was profiled in a study of CD8+CD57+ T cells in acquired aplastic anemia. In the study overall: DNA from sorted CD4+ and CD8+ cells averaged roughly 3.4 ug.

Study-wide results and limits: Patients and controls were found to share 25 to 35 CD8+ CDR3 sequences.

Germline V gives CDR1 KGHDR, CDR2 SFDVKD. From its first to its last residue, the CDR3 has 14 amino acids. In patients chosen for sequencing, flow cytometry had shown CD8+CD57+ cell expansion. All patients were therapy-naive when blood was sampled. On this clonotype: Its antigen is not known. The CDR3 carries no conserved terminal phenylalanine or tryptophan, so it likely arises from a read error. It is unclear where the CDR3 begins or ends on the DNA, so no DNA is shown, and the CDR3 is as TCRdb lists it.

The TCR beta profiling, which covered VDJ combination and CDR3 sequence, was carried out using genomic DNA as the template. TCRdb reanalysed the reads using MiXCR and keeps one entry per CDR3 protein. The sample has under 200,000 distinct CDR3 sequences; about 50% are singletons. This rearrangement joins TRBV24-1 to TRBJ2-2. The sequencing sample was made of sorted CD4+, CD8+, or CD8+CD57+ T cells (not recorded which) from PBMCs. This TCR was sampled from a human donor with aplastic anemia. The CDR3 sequence: CATSDLGHTGELLL.